This T cell receptor (beta chain) was sequenced for a study of T cell repertoires in cytomegalovirus infection. The overall study: The authors relied on CMV epitopes, both recently identified HLA-C-restricted and well-studied HLA-B-restricted. It can be stated that public TCR beta signatures indicated CMV infection as well as a matching HLA type.

TCRdb recomputed calls from the reads with MiXCR, one row per CDR3 protein. The sample includes 28,000 or so distinct CDR3 sequences, around 19% of them seen just once. V gave up 2 bases and J gave up 1 base, with 12 bases separating them. The CDR3 loop spans 16 amino acids. Germline-derived CDR1 and CDR2 are SGHVS and FQNEAQ. This clonotype was seen a handful of times. Its antigen remains unidentified. Notes on the study in general: Summed public TCR beta family frequency identified CMV carriers bearing the relevant HLA. The study found HLA-C-restricted CMV-specific TCR beta clonotypes dominating the ex vivo response.

This sequence was found in a human donor in good health (CMV status not recorded). Some clones in this sample may be carry-over from other donors' samples. This rearrangement joins TRBV7-8 to TRBJ1-5; tentative D call: TRBD1 (5 bases). Source: CD8+ T cells from cultured PBMCs, taken from culture after CMV antigen stimulation. This CDR3 reads CASSLRERTSNQPQHF. Written as DNA, the CDR3 is TGTGCCAGCAGCTTAAGGGAGAGGACAAGCAATCAGCCCCAGCATTTT.